The 28 T cell receptor beta chains below were found in one sample sequenced in a study of a mutant IDH1 vaccine in newly diagnosed glioma. Which antigens these TCRs recognize remains unknown. Profiling relied on immunoSEQ multiplex PCR, and the TCRdb table lists in-frame clones only, not all of them. The profile shows roughly 26,000 clones, roughly 83% of them singletons. The sample's time point: week 35, safety follow-up. A single vaccine dose contained 300 ug of mutant IDH1 20-mer peptide, and topical imiquimod was used with it. This material consisted of PBMCs, taken from a glioma patient whose treatment included an IDH1 peptide vaccine. These receptors were taken from a man younger than 40 with glioma.

V and J are TRBV7-2 and TRBJ1-1; a possible D gene is TRBD1 (5 bases). V was shortened by 3 bases and J by 1 base, with 9 bases between the two germline ends. Germline V gene sequence: CDR1 SGHTA, CDR2 FQGNSA. CDR3 length equals 14 residues. CDR3 residues: CASSLTATNTEAFF. In nucleotides, the CDR3 is TGTGCCAGCAGCTTGACAGCGACGAACACTGAAGCTTTCTTT.

The genes are TRBV14 and TRBJ2-7; D gene ambiguous. Trimming removed 0 bases at V and 6 bases at J, with 9 bases between. This CDR3 spans 13 amino acids. CDR1 is SGHDN and CDR2 is FVKESK in the germline V gene. This chain's CDR3 is CASSQEGDAEQYF. The CDR3 DNA is TGTGCCAGCAGCCAAGAAGGTGACGCCGAGCAGTACTTC.

This sequence joins TRBV5-1 and TRBJ2-3, with a possible D match to TRBD2 (6 bases). CDR3 length equals 16 residues. Germline V lookup: CDR1 SGHRS, CDR2 YFSETQ. V lost 1 base, J lost 0 bases, and 12 bases lay in between. Written as DNA, the CDR3 is TGCGCCAGCAGCTTGTGGAGCGGGCAAAGCACAGATACGCAGTATTTT. Translating gives CASSLWSGQSTDTQYF.

The J gene is TRBJ1-4, the V gene TRBV27; no definite D call. CDR1 and CDR2 from the germline V gene are MNHEY and SMNVEV (reference sequence). V lost 3 bases and J 9 bases, leaving 20 bases between the germline ends. There are 16 residues in the CDR3. The CDR3 nucleotides read TGTGCCAGCAGTTTGGGAGACCCCTCCGGCTTGAAAAAACTGTTTTTT. Translation: CASSLGDPSGLKKLFF.

The V call is TRBV6-4, the J call TRBJ2-3; D is undetermined. V was shortened by 4 bases and J by 1 base, with 9 bases between the two germline ends. The CDR3 extends over 14 amino acids. Germline V lookup: CDR1 MRHNA, CDR2 SNTAGT. CDR3 protein: CASSASGGTDTQYF. The CDR3 region has the DNA TGTGCCAGCAGTGCCTCTGGCGGCACAGATACGCAGTATTTT.

In this sample, this clone turned up once. V and J are TRBV2 and TRBJ2-1; 13 positions match TRBD2. This CDR3 has 13 amino acids. Germline V gene data show CDR1 as SNHLY and CDR2 as FYNNEI. Trimming at V came to 6 bases and at J to 10 bases, leaving 3 bases not matched to a gene. CDR3 DNA: TGTGCCAGCAGAGGGACTAGCGGGACCGAGCAGTTCTTC. Translation: CASRGTSGTEQFF.

The rearrangement joins TRBV6-1 to TRBJ1-2; no definite D call. The CDR3 sequence is 12 residues long. Trimming stripped 2 bases from V and 4 bases from J, with 5 bases between. Per germline, CDR1 MNHNS and CDR2 SASEGT. The CDR3 protein is CASSESGYGYTF. The CDR3 nucleotides are TGTGCCAGCAGTGAATCGGGCTATGGCTACACCTTC.

The gene calls are TRBV2 and TRBJ1-3; weak D call: TRBD1 (6 bases). V lost 6 bases and J 0 bases, leaving 9 bases between the germline ends. Germline V gene data show CDR1 as SNHLY and CDR2 as FYNNEI. The CDR3 has 14 residues. The CDR3 nucleotides are TGTGCCAGCAGGCGGACAGACTCTGGAAACACCATATATTTT. It is translated as CASRRTDSGNTIYF.

In DNA, the CDR3 is TGTGCCTGGCTGGGCACCGGGGAGCTGTTTTTT. This codes for CAWLGTGELFF. The chain couples TRBV30 to TRBJ2-2; unclear D gene. CDR1 and CDR2 (germline): GTSNPN, SVGIG (reference sequence). Trimming took off 5 bases at V and 4 bases at J, with 5 bases between the two ends. This CDR3 spans 11 amino acids.

The chain has TRBV5-1 and TRBJ2-2, with 8 bases that match TRBD2. Losses at the gene ends were 0 bases for V and 4 bases for J; bases not matched to a gene: 2. Germline values: CDR1 SGHRS, CDR2 YFSETQ. The CDR3 has 15 residues. The CDR3 protein is CASSLEAGGTGELFF. CDR3 bases: TGCGCCAGCAGCTTGGAGGCGGGGGGCACCGGGGAGCTGTTTTTT.

The genes are TRBV7-9 and TRBJ1-4; no clear D gene. The CDR3 is made up of 14 amino acids. The germline V gene has CDR1 SEHNR and CDR2 FQNEAQ (reference sequence). Trimming pared 3 bases from V and 7 bases from J, leaving 12 bases between. CDR3 in DNA: TGTGCCAGCAGCTTCGCAAGCCGGGGTGAAAAACTGTTTTTT. Its translation: CASSFASRGEKLFF.

This clone was seen only a few times. This chain uses TRBV5-8 with TRBJ2-5; 7 bases agree with TRBD1. The germline CDR1 and CDR2 sequences are SGHTS and YDEGEE. The J segment lost 2 bases and the V segment lost 0 bases, leaving 4 bases of the junction unmatched. The CDR3 is 15 amino acids. The CDR3 region is CASSLDRDSQETQYF. The CDR3 coding sequence is TGTGCCAGCAGCTTGGACCGGGACAGTCAAGAGACCCAGTACTTC.

The J gene is TRBJ1-4, the V gene TRBV15; perhaps TRBD1 as D (5 bases). This CDR3 spans 16 amino acids. Trimming took 0 bases from V and 3 from J, leaving 11 bases between them. Germline loops: CDR1 LNHNV, CDR2 YYDKDF (reference sequence). In DNA form, the CDR3 reads TGTGCCACCAGCAGAGATGGGGCCATATCTAATGAAAAACTGTTTTTT. Its translation: CATSRDGAISNEKLFF.

The rearrangement links TRBV5-1 to TRBJ2-2; D remains ambiguous. V lost 2 bases and J 3 bases, leaving 8 bases between the germline ends. The germline V gene encodes CDR1 SGHRS and CDR2 YFSETQ. The CDR3 is 14 amino acids. CDR3 region: CASSFLFDTGELFF. The CDR3 coding sequence is TGCGCCAGCAGCTTCCTATTTGACACCGGGGAGCTGTTTTTT.

Notes on this clone: In the same sample, other DNA sequences code for this CDR3. This rearrangement joins TRBV30 to TRBJ2-1; TRBD2 agrees at 10 bases. The V gene's germline CDR1 is GTSNPN and CDR2 SVGIG (reference sequence). CDR3 length: 16 residues. Trimming removed 0 bases from V and 2 bases from J; junction bases left unmatched: 4. The CDR3 loop reads CAWSVPSGGAYNEQFF. CDR3 in DNA: TGTGCCTGGAGTGTCCCCAGCGGGGGGGCCTACAATGAGCAGTTCTTC.

This chain uses TRBV6-5 with TRBJ1-3; D not certain. Germline V gene lookup returns CDR1 MNHEY and CDR2 SVGAGI. This CDR3 spans 13 amino acids. V was clipped by 7 bases and J by 4 bases, with 11 bases between them. Written as DNA, the CDR3 is TGTGCCAGCACCCGGACGGGAGGAAACACCATATATTTT. Its translation is CASTRTGGNTIYF.

The genes are TRBV15 and TRBJ1-3; D is uncertain. Germline CDR1 and CDR2: LNHNV and YYDKDF (reference sequence). V lost 1 base and J 0 bases, leaving 10 bases between the germline ends. There are 16 residues in the CDR3. The chain's CDR3 is CATSRALADSGNTIYF. CDR3 DNA: TGTGCCACCAGCAGAGCTCTGGCAGACTCTGGAAACACCATATATTTT.

V usage is TRBV2 and J usage is TRBJ2-7, with 7 nucleotides matching TRBD1. The germline CDR1 and CDR2 sequences are SNHLY and FYNNEI. The CDR3 is 15 amino acids. J was trimmed by 8 bases and V by 3 bases; bases with no gene match: 13. CDR3 in DNA: TGTGCCAGCAGTGAGGCCGACAGGGTGGGCGAGAAGCAGTACTTC. Residues: CASSEADRVGEKQYF.

This clone was counted a single time. V gene TRBV29-1 combines with J gene TRBJ1-2; the D gene is possibly TRBD1 (5 bases). CDR1 and CDR2 from the germline V gene are SQVTM and ANQGSEA. This CDR3 region has 11 residues. V gave up 6 bases and J gave up 3 bases, with 8 bases separating them. CDR3 DNA sequence: TGCAGCGTCGGACATGACTATGGCTACACCTTC. The encoded protein is CSVGHDYGYTF.

The CDR3 here is CATSRDSGYQETQYF. CDR3 DNA: TGTGCCACCAGCAGAGATTCGGGGTATCAGGAGACCCAGTACTTC. The chain couples TRBV15 to TRBJ2-5; TRBD2 might be the D (5 bases). The germline V and J ends were trimmed by 0 bases and 5 bases, with 13 bases remaining between them. Germline V gene lookup returns CDR1 LNHNV and CDR2 YYDKDF (reference sequence). The CDR3 loop spans 15 amino acids.

V gene TRBV7-9 combines with J gene TRBJ1-5, with TRBD1 as a possible D gene (6 bases). Germline CDR1 SEHNR, CDR2 FQNEAQ (reference sequence). This CDR3 is built from 14 residues. Trimming took 5 bases from V and 0 from J, leaving 8 bases between them. The CDR3 region is CASSNRDSNQPQHF. The DNA for the CDR3 is TGTGCCAGCAGCAACAGGGATAGCAATCAGCCCCAGCATTTT.

This clone was observed a few times. The CDR3 sequence: CASSRLAASTDTQYF. CDR3 nucleotides: TGCGCCAGCAGCAGACTAGCGGCTAGCACAGATACGCAGTATTTT. The chain links TRBV5-1 to TRBJ2-3; 9 bases align to TRBD2. V was pared by 4 bases and J by 0 bases, with 3 bases of the junction left unmatched. Per germline, CDR1 SGHRS and CDR2 YFSETQ. The CDR3 is 15 residues long.

The J gene is TRBJ2-1, the V gene TRBV6-1, with TRBD2 matching over 8 bases. This CDR3 has 16 residues. V was clipped by 0 bases and J by 4 bases; unmatched bases: 5. Germline loops: CDR1 MNHNS, CDR2 SASEGT. The CDR3 DNA follows: TGTGCCAGCAGTGAAGCCAGGGTAGCGGGGTACAATGAGCAGTTCTTC. Its protein product is CASSEARVAGYNEQFF.

This clone was counted a few times. The chain links TRBV30 to TRBJ2-7, with D perhaps matching TRBD2 (5 bases). The CDR3 is made up of 13 amino acids. V lost 5 bases to trimming and J lost 0 bases, with 11 bases between them. Germline V gene data show CDR1 as GTSNPN and CDR2 as SVGIG (reference sequence). The CDR3 region is CAWDPGSSYEQYF. The CDR3 DNA reads TGTGCCTGGGACCCGGGAAGCTCCTACGAGCAGTACTTC. Based on the CDR3 plus reference TRBV30 and TRBJ2-7, the full variable domain is SQTIHQWPATLVQPVGSPLSLECTVEGTSNPNLYWYRQAAGRGLQLLFYSVGIGQISSEVPQNLSASRPQDRQFILSSKKLLLSDSGFYLCAWDPGSSYEQYFGPGTRLTVT.

As DNA, the CDR3 is TGCGCCAGCAGCTTGGGTAGCGGCGGAAGCTCCTACGAGCAGTACTTC. Its protein product is CASSLGSGGSSYEQYF. The chain couples TRBV5-1 to TRBJ2-7; D may be TRBD2 (6 bases). V was shortened by 0 bases and J by 0 bases, with 13 bases between the two germline ends. Looked up from germline, CDR1 is SGHRS and CDR2 is YFSETQ. The CDR3 runs to 16 residues.

This clone came up once. The rearrangement links TRBV6-1 to TRBJ1-5; possible D gene TRBD1, 5 bases. V was pared by 2 bases and J by 4 bases, with 12 bases between. This CDR3 has 15 amino acids. Germline-derived CDR1 and CDR2 are MNHNS and SASEGT. CDR3 nucleotides: TGTGCCAGCAGTGAACTCGGGGGACCGAATCAGCCCCAGCATTTT. Amino acids: CASSELGGPNQPQHF.

The V call is TRBV11-2, the J call TRBJ2-7; the match to TRBD1 covers 7 bases. This CDR3 has 12 residues. V lost 3 bases to trimming and J lost 6 bases; unmatched junction nucleotides: 2. Germline V gene lookup returns CDR1 SGHAT and CDR2 FQNNGV. CDR3: CASSFHRGEQYF. The CDR3 region has the DNA TGTGCCAGCAGCTTTCACAGGGGCGAGCAGTACTTC.

The genes are TRBV6-5 and TRBJ2-3, with 7 bases that match TRBD1. Per germline, CDR1 MNHEY and CDR2 SVGAGI. V lost 0 bases to trimming and J lost 4 bases; unmatched junction nucleotides: 1. There are 14 residues in the CDR3. This CDR3 is CASSYSRGPDTQYF. The CDR3 bases are TGTGCCAGCAGTTACTCAAGGGGGCCAGATACGCAGTATTTT.